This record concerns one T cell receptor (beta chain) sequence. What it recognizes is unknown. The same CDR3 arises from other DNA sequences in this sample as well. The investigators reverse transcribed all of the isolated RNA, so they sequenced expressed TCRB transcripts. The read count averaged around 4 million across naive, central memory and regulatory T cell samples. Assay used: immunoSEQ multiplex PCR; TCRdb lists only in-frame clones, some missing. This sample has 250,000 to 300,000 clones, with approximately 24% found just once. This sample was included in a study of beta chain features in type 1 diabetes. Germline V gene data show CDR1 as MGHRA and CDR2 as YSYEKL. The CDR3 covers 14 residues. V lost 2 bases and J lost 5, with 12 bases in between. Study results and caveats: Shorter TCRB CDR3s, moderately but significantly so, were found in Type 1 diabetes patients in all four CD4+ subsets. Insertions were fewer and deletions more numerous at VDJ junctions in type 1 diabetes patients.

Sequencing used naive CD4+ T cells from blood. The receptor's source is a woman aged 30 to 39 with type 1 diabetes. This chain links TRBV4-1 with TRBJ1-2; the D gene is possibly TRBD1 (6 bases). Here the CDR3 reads CASSQPGQGYGYTF. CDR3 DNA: TGCGCCAGCAGCCAACCCGGCCAGGGGTATGGCTACACCTTC.